Listed below are T cell receptor beta chains from one sample, sequenced in a study of blood T cell repertoires in COVID-19. Sequenced by immunoSEQ multiplex PCR; TCRdb stores in-frame clones only, minus some. The table lists under 300,000 clones, 90% of them singletons. Sequenced sample: peripheral blood. These receptors all stem from a woman aged 55-75 years with COVID-19, enrolled during active disease. Each CDR3 is given with its conserved first and last residue. D genes are given only for firm matches. Clone size, where shown, is once, few, many, or a class for clones that have expanded.

TRBJ2-4,TRBV7-2,NA,NA,CASSFRGQNIQYF,TGTGCCAGCAGCTTCAGGGGTCAGAACATTCAGTACTTC
TRBJ1-2,TRBV5-8,NA,TRBD1,CASSFGTVYVGGYTF,TGTGCCAGCAGCTTCGGGACAGTTTATGTCGGCGGCTACACCTTC
TRBJ2-3,TRBV5-1,once,NA,CASSLTGREGTDTQYF,TGCGCCAGCAGCCTGACAGGGCGGGAGGGCACAGATACGCAGTATTTT
TRBJ2-2,TRBV4-1,NA,TRBD1,CASSPRQGGTGELFF,TGCGCCAGCAGCCCTCGACAGGGCGGCACCGGGGAGCTGTTTTTT
TRBJ1-2,TRBV5-6,once,TRBD1,CASSATGGDYGYTF,TGTGCCAGCAGCGCGACAGGGGGTGACTATGGCTACACCTTC
TRBJ1-3,TRBV11-3,NA,NA,CASSLAPVASSGNTIYF,TGTGCCAGCAGCTTAGCCCCAGTGGCCAGCTCTGGAAACACCATATATTTT
TRBJ1-2,TRBV4-3,NA,TRBD1,CASSPGIGTGDGYTF,TGCGCCAGCAGCCCAGGCATCGGGACAGGGGACGGCTACACCTTC
TRBJ1-5,TRBV11-2,once,NA,CASSLGQNQPQHF,TGTGCCAGCAGCTTGGGACAAAATCAGCCCCAGCATTTT
TRBJ1-5,TRBV6-2/TRBV6-3,few,NA,CASSSLEGRGGQPQHF,TGTGCCAGCAGTTCTCTGGAAGGCAGAGGGGGTCAGCCCCAGCATTTT
TRBJ1-1,TRBV6-6,NA,NA,CASIMTMNTEAFF,TGTGCCAGCATTATGACTATGAACACTGAAGCTTTCTTT
TRBJ2-7,TRBV19,few,TRBD2,CASSKWTSGDDEQYF,TGTGCCAGTAGTAAATGGACTAGCGGGGACGACGAGCAGTACTTC
TRBJ1-1,TRBV20-1,NA,TRBD1,CSATGVEEAFF,TGCAGTGCAACAGGGGTGGAGGAAGCTTTCTTT
TRBJ1-5,TRBV2,few,TRBD1,CASSEDWGRGNQPQHF,TGTGCCAGCAGTGAAGATTGGGGCAGGGGGAATCAGCCCCAGCATTTT
TRBJ2-6,TRBV29-1,NA,NA,CSVGLAGANVLTF,TGCAGCGTTGGGCTAGCAGGGGCCAACGTCCTGACTTTC
TRBJ1-6,TRBV20-1,NA,TRBD1,CSASRGDRGPNSPLHF,TGCAGTGCTAGTAGGGGGGACAGGGGGCCTAATTCACCCCTCCACTTT
TRBJ2-4,TRBV2,NA,NA,CASHGGSQYF,TGTGCCAGCCATGGGGGCTCCCAGTACTTC